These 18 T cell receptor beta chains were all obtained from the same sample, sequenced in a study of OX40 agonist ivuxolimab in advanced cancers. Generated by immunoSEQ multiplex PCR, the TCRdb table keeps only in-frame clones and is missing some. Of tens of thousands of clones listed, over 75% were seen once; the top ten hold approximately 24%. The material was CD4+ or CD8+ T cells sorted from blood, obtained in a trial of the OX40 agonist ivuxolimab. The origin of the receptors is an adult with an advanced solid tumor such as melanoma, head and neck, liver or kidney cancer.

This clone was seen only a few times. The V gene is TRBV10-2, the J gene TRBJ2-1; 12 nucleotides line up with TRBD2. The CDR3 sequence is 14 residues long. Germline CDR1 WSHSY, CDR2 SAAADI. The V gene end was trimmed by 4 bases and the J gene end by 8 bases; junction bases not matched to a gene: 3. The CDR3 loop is CASSGTSGMDEQFF. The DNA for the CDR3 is TGCGCCAGCAGTGGGACTAGCGGGATGGATGAGCAGTTCTTC.

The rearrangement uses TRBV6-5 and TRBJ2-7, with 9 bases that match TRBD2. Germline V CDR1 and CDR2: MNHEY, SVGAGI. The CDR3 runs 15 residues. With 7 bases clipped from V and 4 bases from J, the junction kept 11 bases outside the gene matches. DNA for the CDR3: TGTGCCAGCAACCTGGGGGCTAGCGGGGAGTACGAGCAGTACTTC. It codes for CASNLGASGEYEQYF.

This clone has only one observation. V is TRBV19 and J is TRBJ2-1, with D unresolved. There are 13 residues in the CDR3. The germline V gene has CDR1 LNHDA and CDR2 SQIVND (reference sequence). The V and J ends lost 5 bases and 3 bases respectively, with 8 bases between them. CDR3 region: CASSGINYNEQFF. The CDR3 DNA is TGTGCCAGTAGTGGGATCAACTACAATGAGCAGTTCTTC.

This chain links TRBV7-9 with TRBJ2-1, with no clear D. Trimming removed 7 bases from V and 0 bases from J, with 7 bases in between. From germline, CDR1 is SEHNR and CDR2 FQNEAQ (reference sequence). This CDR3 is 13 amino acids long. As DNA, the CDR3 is TGTGCCAGCACCTCGGGCTCCTACAATGAGCAGTTCTTC. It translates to CASTSGSYNEQFF.

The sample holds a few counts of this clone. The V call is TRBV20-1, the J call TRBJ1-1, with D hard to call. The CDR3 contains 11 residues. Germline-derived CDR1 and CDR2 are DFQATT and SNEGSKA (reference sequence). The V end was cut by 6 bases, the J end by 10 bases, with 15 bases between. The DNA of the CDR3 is TGCAGTGCCCCTCCGTTGATCGGAGCTTTCTTT. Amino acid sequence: CSAPPLIGAFF.

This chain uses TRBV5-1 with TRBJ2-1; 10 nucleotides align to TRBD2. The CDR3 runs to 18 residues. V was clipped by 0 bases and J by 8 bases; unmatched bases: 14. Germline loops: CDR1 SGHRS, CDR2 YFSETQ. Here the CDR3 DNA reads TGCGCCAGCAGCTTGGCCGGGAGGACTAGCGGACCTTGGGATGAGCAGTTCTTC. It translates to CASSLAGRTSGPWDEQFF.

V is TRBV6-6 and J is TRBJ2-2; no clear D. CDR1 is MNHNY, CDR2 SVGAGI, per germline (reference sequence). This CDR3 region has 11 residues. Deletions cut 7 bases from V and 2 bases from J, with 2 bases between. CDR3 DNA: TGTGCCAGCACTAACACCGGGGAGCTGTTTTTT. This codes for CASTNTGELFF.

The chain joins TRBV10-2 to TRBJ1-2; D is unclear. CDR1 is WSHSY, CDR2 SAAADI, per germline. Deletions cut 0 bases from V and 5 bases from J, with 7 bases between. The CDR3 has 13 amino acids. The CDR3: CASSESAVYGYTF. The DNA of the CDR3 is TGCGCCAGCAGTGAGTCGGCAGTGTATGGCTACACCTTC.

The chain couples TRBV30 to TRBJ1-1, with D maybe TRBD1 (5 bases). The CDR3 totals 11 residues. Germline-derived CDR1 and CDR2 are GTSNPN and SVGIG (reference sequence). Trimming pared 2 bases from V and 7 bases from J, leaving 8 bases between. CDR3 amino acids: CAWSPQDEAFF. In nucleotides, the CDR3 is TGTGCCTGGAGTCCACAGGATGAAGCTTTCTTT. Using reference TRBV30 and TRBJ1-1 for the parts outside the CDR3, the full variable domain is SQTIHQWPATLVQPVGSPLSLECTVEGTSNPNLYWYRQAAGRGLQLLFYSVGIGQISSEVPQNLSASRPQDRQFILSSKKLLLSDSGFYLCAWSPQDEAFFGQGTRLTVV.

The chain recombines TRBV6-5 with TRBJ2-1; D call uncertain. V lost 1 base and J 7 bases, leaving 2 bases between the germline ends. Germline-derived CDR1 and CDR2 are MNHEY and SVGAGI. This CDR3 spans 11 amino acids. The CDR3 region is CASSYWNEQFF. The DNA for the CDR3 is TGTGCCAGCAGTTACTGGAATGAGCAGTTCTTC.

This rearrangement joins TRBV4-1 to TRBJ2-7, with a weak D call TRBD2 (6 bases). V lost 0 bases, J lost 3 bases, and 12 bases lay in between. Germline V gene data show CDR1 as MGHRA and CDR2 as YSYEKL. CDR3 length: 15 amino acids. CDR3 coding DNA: TGCGCCAGCAGCCAAGACCGGGACTTGAACTACGAGCAGTACTTC. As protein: CASSQDRDLNYEQYF.

The CDR3 is CASSEPGGFNYGYTF. CDR3 nucleotide sequence: TGTGCCAGCAGCGAACCCGGGGGCTTCAACTATGGCTACACCTTC. This chain joins TRBV5-4 and TRBJ1-2, with TRBD1 as a possible D gene (6 bases). The CDR3 is made up of 15 amino acids. Trimming shortened V by 4 bases and J by 2 bases, and 15 bases separated the two germline ends. Germline loops: CDR1 SGHNT, CDR2 YYREEE (reference sequence).

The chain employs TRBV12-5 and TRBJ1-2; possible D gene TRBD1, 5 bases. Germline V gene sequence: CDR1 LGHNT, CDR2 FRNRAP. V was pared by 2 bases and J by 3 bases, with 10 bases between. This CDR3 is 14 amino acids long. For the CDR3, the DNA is TGTGCTAGTGGTTTGCCGGCAGGGCACTATGGCTACACCTTC. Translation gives CASGLPAGHYGYTF.

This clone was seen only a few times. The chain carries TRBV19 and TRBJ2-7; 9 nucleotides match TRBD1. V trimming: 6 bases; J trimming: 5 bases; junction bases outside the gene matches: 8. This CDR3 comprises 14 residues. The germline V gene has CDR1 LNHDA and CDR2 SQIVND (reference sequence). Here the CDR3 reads CASSWDRETDEQYF. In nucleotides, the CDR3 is TGTGCCAGTAGCTGGGACAGGGAAACGGACGAGCAGTACTTC. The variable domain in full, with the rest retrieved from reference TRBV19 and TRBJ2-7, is DGGITQSPKYLFRKEGQNVTLSCEQNLNHDAMYWYRQDPGQGLRLIYYSQIVNDFQKGDIAEGYSVSREKKESFPLTVTSAQKNPTAFYLCASSWDRETDEQYFGPGTRLTVT.

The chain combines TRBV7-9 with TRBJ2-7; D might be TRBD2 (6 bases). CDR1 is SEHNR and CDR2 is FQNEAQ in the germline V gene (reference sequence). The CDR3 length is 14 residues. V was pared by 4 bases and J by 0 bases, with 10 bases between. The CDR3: CASSWDFRSYEQYF. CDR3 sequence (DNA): TGTGCCAGCAGCTGGGACTTCCGCTCCTACGAGCAGTACTTC.

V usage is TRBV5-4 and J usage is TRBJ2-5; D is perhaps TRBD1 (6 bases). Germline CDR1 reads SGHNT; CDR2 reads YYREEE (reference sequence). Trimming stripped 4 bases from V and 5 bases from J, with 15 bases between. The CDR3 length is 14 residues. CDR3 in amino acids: CASSLGTSLETQYF. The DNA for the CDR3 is TGTGCCAGCAGCCTAGGGACATCTCTGGAGACCCAGTACTTC.

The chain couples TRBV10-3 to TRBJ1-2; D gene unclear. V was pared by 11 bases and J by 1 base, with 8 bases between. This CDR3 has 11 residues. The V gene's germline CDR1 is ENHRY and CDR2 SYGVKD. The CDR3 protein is CASLGNYGYTF. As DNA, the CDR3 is TGTGCCTCTCTTGGTAACTATGGCTACACCTTC.

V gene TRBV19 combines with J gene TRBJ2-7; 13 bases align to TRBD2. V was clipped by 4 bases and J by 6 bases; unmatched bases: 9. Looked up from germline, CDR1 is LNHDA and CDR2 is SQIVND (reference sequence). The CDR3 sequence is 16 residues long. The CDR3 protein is CASSNRGTSGTIEQYF. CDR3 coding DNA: TGTGCCAGTAGTAATCGGGGGACTAGCGGGACAATCGAGCAGTACTTC. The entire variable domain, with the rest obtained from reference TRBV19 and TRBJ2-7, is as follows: DGGITQSPKYLFRKEGQNVTLSCEQNLNHDAMYWYRQDPGQGLRLIYYSQIVNDFQKGDIAEGYSVSREKKESFPLTVTSAQKNPTAFYLCASSNRGTSGTIEQYFGPGTRLTVT.